The 17 T cell receptor beta chains presented below share a single source sample, sequenced in a study of blood T cell repertoires in COVID-19. Assay: immunoSEQ multiplex PCR; the TCRdb copy retains only in-frame clones and omits some. The sample comprises roughly 190,000 clones, 86% of which are singletons, and around 6.5% rests with the top ten. The material sequenced was peripheral blood. These receptors were taken from a woman of 80 years or more in a cohort sampled during active or convalescent COVID-19.

CDR3: CASSSPGTGDEKLFF. CDR3 sequence (DNA): TGTGCCAGTAGTTCTCCCGGGACAGGGGATGAAAAACTGTTTTTT. V usage is TRBV19 and J usage is TRBJ1-4; 10 bases are a match to TRBD1. The junction had 6 bases not matched to a gene; V was cut back by 5 bases and J by 6 bases. Germline lookup yields CDR1 LNHDA and CDR2 SQIVND (reference sequence). This CDR3 spans 15 amino acids.

This clone was picked up a small number of times. The chain links TRBV3-1 (or the pseudogene TRBV3-2) to TRBJ1-3; 7 positions agree with TRBD1. CDR3 length: 16 residues. Trimming cost V 0 bases and J 1 base; bases outside gene matches: 3. Germline assignment: CDR1 LGHDT and CDR2 YNNKEL (reference sequence). CDR3 in DNA: TGTGCCAGCAGCCAAGATCCAGGGGGGTCTGGAAACACCATATATTTT. Its translation is CASSQDPGGSGNTIYF.

Note on this clone: Mismatch with germline at one junction end may stem from a read error. V usage is TRBV27 and J usage is TRBJ1-6, with D tentatively TRBD1 (6 bases). The CDR3 length is 15 residues. CDR1 MNHEY and CDR2 SMNVEV come from the germline V gene (reference sequence). CDR3 sequence (DNA): TGTGCCAGCAGCTTATGGACAGCGCGGGATTCACCCCTCCACTTT. Translation gives CASSLWTARDSPLHF.

The chain combines TRBV14 with TRBJ2-1; D remains ambiguous. V dropped 1 base and J dropped 8 bases, with 15 bases sitting between them. CDR3 length equals 15 residues. CDR1 SGHDN and CDR2 FVKESK come from the germline V gene. DNA of the CDR3: TGTGCCAGCAGCCAAGTTTTCAGCGCCACCGATGAGCAGTTCTTC. Encoded protein: CASSQVFSATDEQFF. Full variable domain (outside the CDR3, taken from reference TRBV14 and TRBJ2-1): EAGVTQFPSHSVIEKGQTVTLRCDPISGHDNLYWYRRVMGKEIKFLLHFVKESKQDESGMPNNRFLAERTGGTYSTLKVQPAELEDSGVYFCASSQVFSATDEQFFGPGTRLTVL.

The gene calls are TRBV11-2 and TRBJ1-1; a possible D gene is TRBD1 (6 bases). Trimming took off 1 base at V and 5 bases at J, with 17 bases between the two ends. The CDR3 covers 16 residues. Germline CDR1 and CDR2: SGHAT and FQNNGV. The CDR3 region is CASSLGTTQGRTEAFF. CDR3 DNA sequence: TGTGCCAGCAGCTTAGGAACAACACAGGGTAGGACTGAAGCTTTCTTT.

The rearrangement joins TRBV10-3 to TRBJ2-5; D may be TRBD2 (5 bases). CDR1 and CDR2 from the germline V gene are ENHRY and SYGVKD. Trimming left V 10 bases short and J 2 bases short, with 17 bases between. The CDR3 consists of 14 residues. The CDR3 bases are TGTGCCAGCGCCGGGGTTCGGAGGCAAGAGACCCAGTACTTC. Protein: CASAGVRRQETQYF.

This rearrangement joins TRBV30 to TRBJ1-2; perhaps TRBD1 as D (6 bases). The CDR3 length is 13 residues. V was clipped by 3 bases and J by 6 bases, with 14 bases between them. The germline CDR1 and CDR2 sequences are GTSNPN and SVGIG (reference sequence). The CDR3 loop reads CAWRDRYLDGYTF. The CDR3, as DNA: TGTGCCTGGAGGGACAGATACTTGGATGGCTACACCTTC. Full variable domain (outside the CDR3, taken from reference TRBV30 and TRBJ1-2): SQTIHQWPATLVQPVGSPLSLECTVEGTSNPNLYWYRQAAGRGLQLLFYSVGIGQISSEVPQNLSASRPQDRQFILSSKKLLLSDSGFYLCAWRDRYLDGYTFGSGTRLTVV.

This rearrangement joins TRBV21-1 to TRBJ2-2; TRBD1 is taken as the D call from the table, unchecked against the DNA. TRBV21-1 is a listed pseudogene. The length of the CDR3 is 19 residues. The CDR3 loop is CASSKDLGGTGMNTGELFF. The CDR3 DNA reads as TGTGCCAGCAGCAAAGATTTGGGAGGGACAGGGATGAACACCGGGGAGCTGTTTTTT.

V gene TRBV6-5 combines with J gene TRBJ2-7; D is perhaps TRBD2 (5 bases). In germline, CDR1 is MNHEY, CDR2 SVGAGI. Trimming stripped 6 bases from V and 5 bases from J, with 17 bases between. The CDR3 has 14 residues. CDR3 in DNA: TGTGCCAGCAGGGCCCACGGGGTCCTCCACGAGCAGTACTTC. Residues: CASRAHGVLHEQYF.

This clone was seen a few times. The chain joins TRBV30 to TRBJ1-3; D perhaps matches TRBD1 (5 bases). V was shortened by 2 bases and J by 1 base, with 15 bases between the two germline ends. The CDR3 contains 16 residues. CDR1 GTSNPN and CDR2 SVGIG come from the germline V gene (reference sequence). CDR3 bases: TGTGCCTGGAGTTTCACCAGACAGCTATCTGGAAACACCATATATTTT. Encoded protein: CAWSFTRQLSGNTIYF.

The chain couples TRBV20-1 to TRBJ1-2, with 9 bases fitting TRBD1. The V gene end was trimmed by 3 bases and the J gene end by 8 bases; junction bases not matched to a gene: 10. From germline, CDR1 is DFQATT and CDR2 SNEGSKA (reference sequence). This CDR3 spans 14 amino acids. CDR3 region: CSASSLGTGRGYTF. The CDR3 DNA is TGCAGTGCTAGTTCGCTTGGGACAGGGAGAGGCTACACCTTC.

The chain carries TRBV15 and TRBJ1-1; a weak D match, TRBD1 (6 bases). Trimming removed 4 bases at V and 0 bases at J, with 9 bases between. CDR1 is LNHNV and CDR2 is YYDKDF in the germline V gene (reference sequence). This CDR3 region has 14 residues. CDR3 in amino acids: CATSTKGVNTEAFF. The CDR3 DNA sequence: TGTGCCACCAGCACTAAGGGGGTGAACACTGAAGCTTTCTTT.

The chain links TRBV7-9 to TRBJ2-3, with 11 bases lining up with TRBD2. Trimming at V came to 5 bases and at J to 5 bases, leaving 9 bases not matched to a gene. The CDR3 is 16 amino acids. Germline V gene lookup returns CDR1 SEHNR and CDR2 FQNEAQ (reference sequence). The chain's CDR3 is CASSAGLAAARDTQYF. The CDR3 nucleotides read TGTGCCAGCAGCGCGGGACTAGCGGCGGCGAGAGATACGCAGTATTTT.

CDR3 loop: CASSPTGNMNTEAFF. The CDR3 bases are TGTGCCAGCAGCCCGACAGGGAATATGAACACTGAAGCTTTCTTT. This rearrangement joins TRBV6-5 to TRBJ1-1; 7 nucleotides line up with TRBD1. V dropped 6 bases and J dropped 0; count of bases not matched to a gene: 7. In germline, CDR1 is MNHEY, CDR2 SVGAGI. The CDR3 extends over 15 amino acids.

The chain joins TRBV9 to TRBJ2-7; 7 nucleotides line up with TRBD1. Per the germline V gene, CDR1 is SGDLS and CDR2 is YYNGEE. The CDR3 consists of 15 residues. J was trimmed by 2 bases and V by 4 bases; bases with no gene match: 9. CDR3 sequence: CASSPLGQAAYEQYF. In DNA, the CDR3 is TGTGCCAGCAGCCCCCTAGGACAGGCCGCCTACGAGCAGTACTTC. The full variable domain, with the rest looked up from reference TRBV9 and TRBJ2-7, is DSGVTQTPKHLITATGQRVTLRCSPRSGDLSVYWYQQSLDQGLQFLIQYYNGEERAKGNILERFSAQQFPDLHSELNLSSLELGDSALYFCASSPLGQAAYEQYFGPGTRLTVT.

The gene calls are TRBV11-2 and TRBJ1-4, with a weak D call TRBD1 (6 bases). The V and J ends lost 3 bases and 10 bases respectively, with 12 bases between them. Germline V gives CDR1 SGHAT, CDR2 FQNNGV. CDR3 length: 13 residues. Written as DNA, the CDR3 is TGTGCCAGCAGCTTGGGTTCAGGGGCAAAACTGTTTTTT. Protein sequence: CASSLGSGAKLFF.

The chain is built from TRBV30 and TRBJ1-1, with 7 bases lining up with TRBD1. This CDR3 region has 13 residues. J gave up 4 bases and V 1 base, and 3 bases lay outside the gene matches. The germline V gene encodes CDR1 GTSNPN and CDR2 SVGIG (reference sequence). CDR3 sequence reads: CAWSGRGTTEAFF. CDR3 in DNA: TGTGCCTGGAGTGGCAGGGGGACCACTGAAGCTTTCTTT.